This T cell receptor (beta chain) appears in the sequencing data of a study of blood T cell repertoires in COVID-19. CDR3 length equals 13 residues. V gave up 2 bases and J gave up 7 bases; unmatched junction bases: 2. The germline CDR1 and CDR2 sequences are MGHDK and SYGVNS. Some clones are missing from TCRdb's copy, which holds only in-frame ones; the method was immunoSEQ multiplex PCR. The table lists some 120,000 clones, 84% of them singletons. This chain links TRBV25-1 with TRBJ1-5; TRBD1 matches at 7 bases. The sample comprised peripheral blood. The receptor was isolated from a woman aged 55-69 years with acute or convalescent COVID-19. In nucleotides, the CDR3 is TGTGCCAGCAGTGAAACAGGGGAACAGCCCCAGCATTTT. This encodes CASSETGEQPQHF.